The rows below give T cell receptor beta chains drawn from one sample of a study of a mutant IDH1 vaccine in newly diagnosed glioma. These TCRs' antigens remain unknown. Generated by immunoSEQ multiplex PCR, the TCRdb table keeps only in-frame clones and is missing some. Of over 95,000 clones detected, under 90% appear once; the ten largest clones hold under 0.8%. Sequencing used PBMCs, obtained from a glioma patient whose treatment included an IDH1 peptide vaccine. The source of these receptors is a woman between 50 and 59 years old with glioma. The CDR3 runs from the conserved cysteine through the conserved F or W. Clone size appears in some rows only: once, few, many, or a class for an expanded clone.

V gene,clone size,J gene,CDR3 protein
TRBV9,-,TRBJ1-6,CASSVGEKNSPLHF
TRBV7-2,-,TRBJ2-5,CASSLGQKITQYF
TRBV4-1,-,TRBJ2-7,CASSQVREGPYEQYF
TRBV5-5,once,TRBJ1-5,CASSWGGSVYSNQPQHF
TRBV19,-,TRBJ1-4,CASSIVRQGATNEKLFF
TRBV30,-,TRBJ1-5,CAWSVQGTQPQHF
TRBV6-5,few,TRBJ1-6,CASSWIGPNSPLHF
TRBV29-1,-,TRBJ2-5,CSASQGGAETQYF
TRBV5-1,-,TRBJ2-5,CASSRTGGAGETQYF
TRBV10-3,-,TRBJ2-2,CAISEGGTGELFF
TRBV6-5,-,TRBJ1-1,CASRPGGVTEAFF
TRBV30,-,TRBJ2-1,CAWSAGTGGHNEQFF
TRBV27,-,TRBJ2-7,CASSLSGQGGEQYF
TRBV5-1,-,TRBJ2-7,CASSFPGQNYEQYF
TRBV7-6,-,TRBJ2-1,CASSLGSGLGIYNEQFF
TRBV27,-,TRBJ2-3,CASSPRTSISTDTQYF
TRBV4-2,-,TRBJ2-1,CASSQEGTSGPYNEQFF
TRBV5-1,few,TRBJ2-1,CASRREPGQSNEQFF
TRBV2,-,TRBJ2-1,CATLLAGGYNEQFF
TRBV27,-,TRBJ2-7,CASSLLGGEQYF
TRBV13,-,TRBJ2-7,CASSPGLAGFSYEQYF
TRBV6-6,-,TRBJ1-2,CASSTPGHNYGYTF
TRBV6-5,-,TRBJ2-1,CASTKNPWNEQFF
TRBV5-1,-,TRBJ2-7,CASSMGQGPYEQYF
TRBV30,-,TRBJ1-1,CSPYTEAFF
TRBV28,-,TRBJ2-5,CASSPPDRPGQETQYF
TRBV27,-,TRBJ2-3,CASSPLGTDTQYF
TRBV30,-,TRBJ2-3,CAWTSGGRNTQYF
TRBV28,-,TRBJ2-3,CASSLTSGSTDTQYF
TRBV7-9,-,TRBJ1-1,CASSSQANTEAFF
TRBV19,-,TRBJ2-7,CASSTPGTGSYEQYF
TRBV5-1,-,TRBJ2-7,CASSGGYEQYF
TRBV2,-,TRBJ2-3,CASSQGLATDTQYF
TRBV21-1,few,TRBJ2-1,CASSKGNEQFF
TRBV2,-,TRBJ1-5,CASRGLGMGNQPQHF
TRBV19,once,TRBJ2-5,CASSSRTGGGETQYF
TRBV2,-,TRBJ2-5,CASTLSGLAGRETQYF
TRBV29-1,once,TRBJ2-7,CSVTGTGYEQYF
TRBV5-1,-,TRBJ2-3,CASSGRTDTQYF
TRBV7-3,-,TRBJ1-2,CASSPQGSSHYGYTF
TRBV4-1,-,TRBJ2-4,CASSQHRGGKNIQYF
TRBV6-1,-,TRBJ2-6,CASSDRQLRANVLTF
TRBV6-4,-,TRBJ1-1,CASRRNQNTEAFF
TRBV5-1,-,TRBJ1-6,CASSPGTDNSPLHF
TRBV19,-,TRBJ2-7,CASSKGELAGVGSYEQYF
TRBV4-1,-,TRBJ1-5,CASSHLLDSHNQPQHF
TRBV9,-,TRBJ1-5,CASSRTGGNQPQHF
TRBV28,-,TRBJ1-1,CASSYLRDRGPTEAFF
TRBV18,-,TRBJ1-5,CASSPTGQGGNQPQHF
TRBV30,-,TRBJ2-1,CAWSSPPVYEQFF
TRBV19,-,TRBJ1-4,CASSIDVRKLHEKLFF
TRBV27,-,TRBJ2-7,CASSLNGGGGEQYF
TRBV6-5,-,TRBJ2-7,CASSYSVHGYEQYF
TRBV5-1,-,TRBJ2-1,CASYTGTSGNNEQFF
TRBV28,-,TRBJ2-7,CASGGTGTDSYEQYF
TRBV5-4,-,TRBJ2-5,CASSLAGLQETQYF
TRBV6-6,-,TRBJ2-7,CASSRISGRGDEQYF